Included here is one T cell receptor (beta chain) sequence, with context. From the RT-PCR reads, TCRdb called clonotypes with MiXCR, one entry per CDR3 protein. The sample lists fewer than 800,000 distinct CDR3 sequences, over 12% seen once, with 3.6% in the top ten. The clonotype was recovered from a female donor in good health, serving as a healthy control. Sequencing used memory CD4+ T cells from blood.

Here the CDR3 reads CSASLGSSDEQFF. The CDR3 region has the DNA TGCAGTGCTAGTTTGGGCTCGTCCGATGAGCAGTTCTTC. This chain connects TRBV20-1 to TRBJ2-1; D remains ambiguous. V lost 3 bases to trimming and J lost 8 bases, with 14 bases between them. The CDR3 length is 13 residues. Germline loops: CDR1 DFQATT, CDR2 SNEGSKA (reference sequence).